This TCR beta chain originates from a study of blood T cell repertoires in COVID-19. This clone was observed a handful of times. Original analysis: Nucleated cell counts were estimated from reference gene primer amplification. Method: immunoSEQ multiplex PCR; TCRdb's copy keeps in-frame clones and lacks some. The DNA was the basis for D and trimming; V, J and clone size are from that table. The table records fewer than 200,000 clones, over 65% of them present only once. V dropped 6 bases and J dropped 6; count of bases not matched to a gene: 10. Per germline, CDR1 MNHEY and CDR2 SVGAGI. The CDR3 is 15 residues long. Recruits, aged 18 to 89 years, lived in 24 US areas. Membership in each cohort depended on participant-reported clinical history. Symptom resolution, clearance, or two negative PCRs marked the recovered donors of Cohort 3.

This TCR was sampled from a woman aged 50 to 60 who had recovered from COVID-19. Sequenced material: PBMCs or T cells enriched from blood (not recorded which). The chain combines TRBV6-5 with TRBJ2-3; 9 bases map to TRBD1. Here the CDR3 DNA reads TGTGCCAGCAGGAGGACACAGGGGGCAGGGGATACGCAGTATTTT. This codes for CASRRTQGAGDTQYF.